A single sample gave rise to the 19 T cell receptor beta chains below, sequenced in a study of blood T cell repertoires in COVID-19 (dated by TCRdb to 2018 to 2020). Libraries came from the immunoSEQ multiplex PCR assay. TCRdb's version of the immuneACCESS table is confined to in-frame rearrangements and falls short of the full clone set. An unresolved V gene accounts for under half of the shortfall where checked; the remainder is of unknown origin. Recorded for this sample are around 100,000 clones; under 75% of them occurred a single time. About 6% of the sample rests with the top ten. Sequenced material: peripheral blood. These receptors originate from a man older than 75 with acute or convalescent COVID-19.

The V and J genes are TRBV11-2 and TRBJ2-5; tentative D call: TRBD1 (5 bases). This CDR3 contains 13 residues. Trimming took off 5 bases at V and 5 bases at J, with 12 bases between the two ends. Germline V gene lookup returns CDR1 SGHAT and CDR2 FQNNGV. The DNA for the CDR3 is TGTGCCAGCAGCCTACAGGTCCAGGAGACCCAGTACTTC. It translates to CASSLQVQETQYF.

The CDR3 nucleotides read TGTGCCAGCAGTGAAGGAGTGGGGGGGCGAGAGACCCAGTACTTC. Encoded protein: CASSEGVGGRETQYF. The chain has TRBV2 and TRBJ2-5; tentative D call: TRBD2 (7 bases). This CDR3 comprises 15 residues. Germline assignment: CDR1 SNHLY and CDR2 FYNNEI. The germline V and J ends were trimmed by 1 base and 4 bases, with 13 bases remaining between them.

V is TRBV7-2 and J is TRBJ2-2, with 7 nucleotides matching TRBD2. The CDR3 is 15 amino acids. Germline CDR1 reads SGHTA; CDR2 reads FQGNSA. The V segment lost 4 bases and the J segment 3 bases; nucleotides outside the gene matches: 5. As DNA, the CDR3 is TGTGCCAGCAGCTGGAGACTAGCAGACACCGGGGAGCTGTTTTTT. It codes for CASSWRLADTGELFF.

This rearrangement joins TRBV3-1 (or the pseudogene TRBV3-2) to TRBJ2-7; D may be TRBD1 (5 bases). The CDR3 consists of 14 residues. Looked up from germline, CDR1 is LGHDT and CDR2 is YNNKEL (reference sequence). Trimming shortened V by 3 bases and J by 7 bases, and 16 bases separated the two germline ends. DNA for the CDR3: TGTGCCAGCAGCCAGGGCCCTGGGTCAGGGGAGCAGTACTTC. Translated: CASSQGPGSGEQYF.

The chain is built from TRBV3-1 (or the pseudogene TRBV3-2) and TRBJ2-2; tentatively, D is TRBD2 (7 bases). The CDR3 contains 14 residues. Trimming shortened V by 7 bases and J by 0 bases, and 9 bases separated the two germline ends. Germline V CDR1 and CDR2: LGHDT, YNNKEL (reference sequence). The CDR3 loop is CASIGGANTGELFF. For the CDR3, the DNA is TGTGCCAGCATAGGGGGGGCGAACACCGGGGAGCTGTTTTTT.

The genes are TRBV2 and TRBJ2-3, with TRBD1 matching 8 bases. Germline CDR1 reads SNHLY; CDR2 reads FYNNEI. V dropped 6 bases and J dropped 4; count of bases not matched to a gene: 6. The CDR3 extends over 14 amino acids. DNA for the CDR3: TGTGCCAGCAGGGCCCAGGGGGCCTCAGATACGCAGTATTTT. Translated: CASRAQGASDTQYF.

The chain uses TRBV7-2 and TRBJ2-1; D ambiguous. The CDR3 runs 15 residues. Trimming took 3 bases from V and 0 from J, leaving 9 bases between them. Germline CDR1 reads SGHTA; CDR2 reads FQGNSA. The chain's CDR3 is CASSLYLSSYNEQFF. The CDR3 DNA sequence: TGTGCCAGCAGCTTGTACCTCAGCTCCTACAATGAGCAGTTCTTC.

This chain connects TRBV27 to TRBJ2-3, with a possible D match to TRBD2 (5 bases). The CDR3 totals 15 residues. CDR1 MNHEY and CDR2 SMNVEV come from the germline V gene (reference sequence). V gave up 3 bases and J gave up 0 bases, with 10 bases separating them. CDR3: CASSLRAPSTDTQYF. The CDR3, as DNA: TGTGCCAGCAGTTTGAGGGCACCCAGCACAGATACGCAGTATTTT.

The chain combines TRBV18 with TRBJ2-7; 7 positions agree with TRBD1. Germline loops: CDR1 KGHSH, CDR2 LQKENI. CDR3 length equals 15 residues. The V segment lost 0 bases and the J segment 4 bases; nucleotides outside the gene matches: 6. The CDR3 DNA sequence: TGTGCCAGCTCACCACCGGGACAGAAGAAGTACGAGCAGTACTTC. It specifies CASSPPGQKKYEQYF.

The chain recombines TRBV28 with TRBJ2-5; the D gene is possibly TRBD1 (5 bases). V was cut by 8 bases and J by 3 bases, with 10 bases left in between. The germline gives CDR1 MDHEN, CDR2 SYDVKM. The CDR3 length is 12 residues. This CDR3 reads CASVTGKETQYF. The DNA of the CDR3 is TGTGCCAGCGTAACAGGAAAAGAGACCCAGTACTTC.

This clone was detected only once. V and J are TRBV6-1 and TRBJ2-5; possibly TRBD2 for D (6 bases). The V gene's germline CDR1 is MNHNS and CDR2 SASEGT. Trimming stripped 0 bases from V and 5 bases from J, with 13 bases between. CDR3 length: 15 amino acids. CDR3 DNA: TGTGCCAGCAGTGAAGCGGGACTCCGAGGCGAGACCCAGTACTTC. The encoded protein is CASSEAGLRGETQYF.

This clone was detected a few times. The chain recombines TRBV10-2 with TRBJ2-7, with 9 positions matching TRBD2. The CDR3 spans 14 residues. Germline lookup yields CDR1 WSHSY and CDR2 SAAADI. V shed 6 bases and J 2 bases; nucleotides not matched to a gene: 5. The CDR3 spells CASSSGGRTYEQYF. The CDR3 DNA is TGCGCCAGCAGCAGCGGGGGGCGAACCTACGAGCAGTACTTC.

The chain is built from TRBV5-1 and TRBJ1-1; D is possibly TRBD1 (6 bases). The CDR3 contains 15 residues. Germline V gives CDR1 SGHRS, CDR2 YFSETQ. V lost 4 bases to trimming and J lost 4 bases, with 17 bases between them. For the CDR3, the DNA is TGCGCCAGCAGCGCGATGACAGGTGAGGGCACTGAAGCTTTCTTT. It specifies CASSAMTGEGTEAFF.

The V call is TRBV28, the J call TRBJ2-7; the match to TRBD1 covers 9 bases. The junction had 7 bases not matched to a gene; V was cut back by 7 bases and J by 6 bases. Germline CDR1 reads MDHEN; CDR2 reads SYDVKM. This CDR3 is 13 amino acids long. CDR3 loop: CASTGTGRFEQYF. As DNA, the CDR3 is TGTGCCAGCACCGGGACAGGGAGATTCGAGCAGTACTTC.

A remark on this clone: The sample contains more than one DNA sequence encoding this CDR3. This chain connects TRBV6-5 to TRBJ2-5; D may be TRBD1 (5 bases). V gave up 6 bases and J gave up 0 bases, with 8 bases separating them. This CDR3 comprises 13 residues. The germline V gene encodes CDR1 MNHEY and CDR2 SVGAGI. This CDR3 reads CASSPGYQETQYF. In DNA form, the CDR3 reads TGTGCCAGCAGCCCAGGGTACCAAGAGACCCAGTACTTC.

The V call is TRBV20-1, the J call TRBJ2-1; D may be TRBD1 (6 bases). Germline values: CDR1 DFQATT, CDR2 SNEGSKA (reference sequence). The CDR3 spans 11 residues. The CDR3 sequence is CKSGTSNEQFF. As DNA, the CDR3 is TGCAAATCCGGGACAAGCAATGAGCAGTTCTTC.

This clone has at least ten counts. CDR3 DNA sequence: TGTGCCAGCAGTTACCCAAGACAGGGCGGCACTGAAGCTTTCTTT. This translates into CASSYPRQGGTEAFF. The V gene is TRBV6-2 or TRBV6-3, the J gene TRBJ1-1, with 7 bases aligning to TRBD1. This CDR3 has 15 amino acids. The junction had 7 bases not matched to a gene; V was cut back by 2 bases and J by 4 bases. Germline CDR1 reads MNHEY; CDR2 reads SVGEGT.

Only one count was recorded for this clone. This chain links TRBV2 with TRBJ1-3, with 8 bases that match TRBD1. This CDR3 has 13 amino acids. The junction had 2 bases not matched to a gene; V was cut back by 6 bases and J by 4 bases. Germline V gene data show CDR1 as SNHLY and CDR2 as FYNNEI. The CDR3 DNA is TGTGCCAGCAGAGCAGGGGGCGGAAACACCATATATTTT. Its translation: CASRAGGGNTIYF.

The chain has TRBV6-5 and TRBJ2-3; D perhaps matches TRBD2 (7 bases). This CDR3 contains 14 residues. With 8 bases removed from V and 6 bases from J, the gap between germline ends came to 18 bases. CDR1 and CDR2 from the germline V gene are MNHEY and SVGAGI. Written as DNA, the CDR3 is TGTGCCAGCCAAAGGACTAGGGGGTTCGATACGCAGTATTTT. It translates to CASQRTRGFDTQYF.